This TCR beta chain came from a study of blood T cell repertoires in COVID-19. The CDR3 has 17 amino acids. Trimming took 1 base from V and 0 from J, leaving 10 bases between them. Germline assignment: CDR1 LNHDA and CDR2 SQIVND (reference sequence). Clones were read by immunoSEQ multiplex PCR, and TCRdb kept only the in-frame ones, dropping some. The sample shows about 120,000 clones, approximately 80% of them seen only once. This clone was counted a single time. The chain employs TRBV19 and TRBJ1-6; D not certain. The sequenced sample was peripheral blood. This clonotype originated in a human donor in a cohort sampled during active COVID-19. Written as DNA, the CDR3 is TGTGCCAGTAGTATAGCCGGGAGTAGCTCCTATAATTCACCCCTCCACTTT. This gives the protein CASSIAGSSSYNSPLHF.